This T cell receptor (beta chain) was sequenced during a study of neurological immune-mediated disorders. A single record per CDR3 protein comes from TCRdb applying MiXCR to the 5' RACE reads. This table has 28,000 or so distinct CDR3 sequences, about 21% appearing once. PBMCs numbering 2 million and stored at -80 C yielded the unsorted libraries. The CDR3 spans 13 residues. Germline V gene data show CDR1 as SGHTA and CDR2 as FQGNSA. Trimming removed 2 bases from V and 11 bases from J; junction bases left unmatched: 6. Sequences were obtained from PBMCs. The TCR comes from a woman between 55 and 75 years old in good health. The rearrangement joins TRBV7-2 to TRBJ2-4, with 7 bases fitting TRBD1. CDR3 region: CASSLPGQNFQYF. The CDR3 coding sequence is TGTGCCAGCAGCTTACCGGGACAGAACTTTCAGTACTTC. Drawing the rest from reference TRBV7-2 and TRBJ2-4, the complete variable domain is GAGVSQSPSNKVTEKGKDVELRCDPISGHTALYWYRQSLGQGLEFLIYFQGNSAPDKSGLPSDRFSAERTGGSVSTLTIQRTQQEDSAVYLCASSLPGQNFQYFGAGTRLSVL.